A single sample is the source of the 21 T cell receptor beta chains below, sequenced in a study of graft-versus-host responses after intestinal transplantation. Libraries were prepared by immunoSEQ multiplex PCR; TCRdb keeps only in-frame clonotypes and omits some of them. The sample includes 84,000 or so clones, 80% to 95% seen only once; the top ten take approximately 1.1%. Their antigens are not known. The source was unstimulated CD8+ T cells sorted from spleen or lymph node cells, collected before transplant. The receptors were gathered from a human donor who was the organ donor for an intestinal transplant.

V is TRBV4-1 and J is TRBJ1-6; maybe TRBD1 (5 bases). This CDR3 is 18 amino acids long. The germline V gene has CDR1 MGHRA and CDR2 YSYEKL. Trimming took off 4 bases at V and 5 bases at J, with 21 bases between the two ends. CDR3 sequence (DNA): TGCGCCAGCAGCCCAAACCCTGGGGGAGGCCTTGATAATTCACCCCTCCACTTT. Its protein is CASSPNPGGGLDNSPLHF.

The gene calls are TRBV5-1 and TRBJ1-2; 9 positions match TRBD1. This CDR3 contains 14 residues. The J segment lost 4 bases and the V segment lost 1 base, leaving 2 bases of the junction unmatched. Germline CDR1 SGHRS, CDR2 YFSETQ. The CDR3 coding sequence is TGCGCCAGCAGCTTGAGGACAGGGGTCTATGGCTACACCTTC. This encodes CASSLRTGVYGYTF. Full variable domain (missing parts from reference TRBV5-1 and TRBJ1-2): KAGVTQTPRYLIKTRGQQVTLSCSPISGHRSVSWYQQTPGQGLQFLFEYFSETQRNKGNFPGRFSGRQFSNSRSEMNVSTLELGDSALYLCASSLRTGVYGYTFGSGTRLTVV.

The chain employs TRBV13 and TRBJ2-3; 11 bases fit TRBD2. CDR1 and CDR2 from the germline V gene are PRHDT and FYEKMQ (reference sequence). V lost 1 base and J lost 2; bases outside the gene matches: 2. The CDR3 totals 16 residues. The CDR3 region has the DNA TGTGCCAGCAGCTTAGCTAGCGGGGGGTACACAGATACGCAGTATTTT. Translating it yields CASSLASGGYTDTQYF.

The CDR3 here is CASSLGGLADEQYF. As DNA, the CDR3 is TGTGCCAGCAGCTTAGGGGGACTAGCAGACGAGCAGTACTTC. The genes are TRBV7-9 and TRBJ2-7; 9 bases map to TRBD2. The CDR3 consists of 14 residues. Trimming cost V 1 base and J 5 bases; bases outside gene matches: 3. CDR1 and CDR2 (germline): SEHNR, FQNEAQ (reference sequence). Full variable domain (outside the CDR3, taken from reference TRBV7-9 and TRBJ2-7): DTGVSQNPRHKITKRGQNVTFRCDPISEHNRLYWYRQTLGQGPEFLTYFQNEAQLEKSRLLSDRFSAERPKGSFSTLEIQRTEQGDSAMYLCASSLGGLADEQYFGPGTRLTVT.

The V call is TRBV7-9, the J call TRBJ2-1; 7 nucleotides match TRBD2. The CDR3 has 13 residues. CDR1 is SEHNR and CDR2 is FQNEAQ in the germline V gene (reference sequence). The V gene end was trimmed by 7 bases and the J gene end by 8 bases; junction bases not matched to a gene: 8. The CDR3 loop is CASTKGGSDEQFF. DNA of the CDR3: TGTGCCAGCACGAAGGGCGGGAGCGATGAGCAGTTCTTC.

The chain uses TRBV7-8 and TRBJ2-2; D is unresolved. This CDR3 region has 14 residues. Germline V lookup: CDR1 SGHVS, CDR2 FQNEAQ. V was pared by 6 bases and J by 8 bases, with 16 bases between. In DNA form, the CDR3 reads TGTGCCAGCAGTCGCGCGCCATCCCCGGGGGAGCTGTTTTTT. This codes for CASSRAPSPGELFF.

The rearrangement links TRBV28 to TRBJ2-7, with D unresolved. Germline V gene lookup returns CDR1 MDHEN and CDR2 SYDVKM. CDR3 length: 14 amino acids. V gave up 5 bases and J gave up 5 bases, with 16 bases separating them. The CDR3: CASSQDGRTDEQYF. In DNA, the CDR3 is TGTGCCAGCAGTCAGGATGGGCGCACTGACGAGCAGTACTTC.

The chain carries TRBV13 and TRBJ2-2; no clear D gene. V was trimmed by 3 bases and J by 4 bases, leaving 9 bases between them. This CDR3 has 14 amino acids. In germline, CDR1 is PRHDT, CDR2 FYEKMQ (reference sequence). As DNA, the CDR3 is TGTGCCAGCAGCTTTACCATGGCCACCGGGGAGCTGTTTTTT. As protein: CASSFTMATGELFF.

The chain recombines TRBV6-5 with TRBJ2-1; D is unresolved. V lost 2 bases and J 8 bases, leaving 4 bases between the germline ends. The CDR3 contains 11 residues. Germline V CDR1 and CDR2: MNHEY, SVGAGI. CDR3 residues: CASSYPDEQFF. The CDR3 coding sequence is TGTGCCAGCAGTTACCCGGATGAGCAGTTCTTC.

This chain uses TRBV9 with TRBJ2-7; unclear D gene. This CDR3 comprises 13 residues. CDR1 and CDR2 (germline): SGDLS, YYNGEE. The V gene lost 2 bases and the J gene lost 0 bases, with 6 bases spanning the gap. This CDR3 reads CASSVGNSYEQYF. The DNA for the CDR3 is TGTGCCAGCAGCGTTGGCAACTCCTACGAGCAGTACTTC.

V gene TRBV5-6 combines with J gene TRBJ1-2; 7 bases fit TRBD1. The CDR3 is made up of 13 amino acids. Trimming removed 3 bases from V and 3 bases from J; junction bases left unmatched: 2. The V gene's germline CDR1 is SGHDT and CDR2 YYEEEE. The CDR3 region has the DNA TGTGCCAGCAGCTCAACAGGGGACTATGGCTACACCTTC. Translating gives CASSSTGDYGYTF.

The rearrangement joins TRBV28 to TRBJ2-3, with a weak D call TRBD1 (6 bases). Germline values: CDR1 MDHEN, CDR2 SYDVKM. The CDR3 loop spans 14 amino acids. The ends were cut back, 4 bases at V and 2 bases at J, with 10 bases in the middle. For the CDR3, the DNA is TGTGCCAGCAGTTGGGACACCATCACAGATACGCAGTATTTT. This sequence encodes CASSWDTITDTQYF.

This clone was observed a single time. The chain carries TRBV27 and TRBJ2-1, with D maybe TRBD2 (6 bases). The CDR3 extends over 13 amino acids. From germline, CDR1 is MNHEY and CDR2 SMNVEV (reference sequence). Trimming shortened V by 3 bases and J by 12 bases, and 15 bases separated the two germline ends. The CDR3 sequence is CASSFTGTPTQFF. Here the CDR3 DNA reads TGTGCCAGCAGTTTTACCGGGACTCCGACGCAGTTCTTC.

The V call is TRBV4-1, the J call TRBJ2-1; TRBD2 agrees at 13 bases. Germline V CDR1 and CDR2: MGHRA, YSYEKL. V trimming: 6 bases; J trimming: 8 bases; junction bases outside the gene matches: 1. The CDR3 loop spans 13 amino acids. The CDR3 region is CASSGLAGDEQFF. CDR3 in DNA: TGCGCCAGCAGTGGACTAGCGGGAGATGAGCAGTTCTTC.

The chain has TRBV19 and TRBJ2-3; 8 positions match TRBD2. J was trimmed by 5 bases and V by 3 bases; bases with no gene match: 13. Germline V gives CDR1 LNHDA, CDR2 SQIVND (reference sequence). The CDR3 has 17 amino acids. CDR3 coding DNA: TGTGCCAGTAGTATCTGGGCGGGAGGCCCCATAGGAGATACGCAGTATTTT. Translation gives CASSIWAGGPIGDTQYF.

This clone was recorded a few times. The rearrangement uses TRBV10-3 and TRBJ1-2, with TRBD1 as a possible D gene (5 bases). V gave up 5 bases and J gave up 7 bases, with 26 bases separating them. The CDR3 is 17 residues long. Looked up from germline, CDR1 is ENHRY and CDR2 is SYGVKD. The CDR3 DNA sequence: TGTGCCATCAGTCCAACAGCGGGGCGTCCTGTAATCGGTGGCTACACCTTC. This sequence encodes CAISPTAGRPVIGGYTF.

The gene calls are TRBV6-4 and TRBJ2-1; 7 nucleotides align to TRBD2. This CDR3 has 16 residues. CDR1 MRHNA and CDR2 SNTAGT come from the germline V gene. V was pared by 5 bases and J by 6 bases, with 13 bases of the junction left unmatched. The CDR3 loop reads CASSPLRSGDLNEQFF. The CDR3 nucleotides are TGTGCCAGCAGTCCCCTGAGGAGCGGGGATCTCAATGAGCAGTTCTTC.

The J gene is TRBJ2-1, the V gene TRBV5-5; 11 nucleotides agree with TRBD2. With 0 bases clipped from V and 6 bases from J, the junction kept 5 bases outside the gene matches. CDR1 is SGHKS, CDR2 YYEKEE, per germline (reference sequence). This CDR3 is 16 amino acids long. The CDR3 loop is CASSLEGSGGVNEQFF. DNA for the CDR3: TGTGCCAGCAGCTTGGAGGGTAGCGGGGGGGTCAATGAGCAGTTCTTC.

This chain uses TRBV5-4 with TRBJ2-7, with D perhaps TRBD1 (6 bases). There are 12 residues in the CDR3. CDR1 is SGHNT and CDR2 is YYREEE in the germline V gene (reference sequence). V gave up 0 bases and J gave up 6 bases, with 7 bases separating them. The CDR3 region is CASSLEGGEQYF. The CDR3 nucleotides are TGTGCCAGCAGCTTGGAAGGGGGCGAGCAGTACTTC.

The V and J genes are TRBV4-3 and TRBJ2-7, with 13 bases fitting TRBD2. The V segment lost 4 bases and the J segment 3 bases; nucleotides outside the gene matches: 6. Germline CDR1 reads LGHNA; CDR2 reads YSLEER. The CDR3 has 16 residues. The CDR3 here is CASSRSWTSGSYEQYF. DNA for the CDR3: TGCGCCAGCAGCCGCTCTTGGACTAGCGGGAGCTACGAGCAGTACTTC.

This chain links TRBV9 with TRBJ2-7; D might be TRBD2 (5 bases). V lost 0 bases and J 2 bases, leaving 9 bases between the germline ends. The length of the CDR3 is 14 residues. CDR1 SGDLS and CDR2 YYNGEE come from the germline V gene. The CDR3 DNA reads TGTGCCAGCAGCGTAGCGGCGGGCACCTACGAGCAGTACTTC. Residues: CASSVAAGTYEQYF.